This T cell receptor (beta chain) was sequenced during a study of OX40 agonist ivuxolimab in advanced cancers. Whole-study context: Aged about 23 to 80 with a mean of 60 years, they were around 83% male.

TCRdb's copy holds only in-frame clones and misses some; the assay was immunoSEQ multiplex PCR. The sample carries tens of thousands of clones, roughly 80% recorded once. Germline lookup yields CDR1 LNHNV and CDR2 YYDKDF (reference sequence). This CDR3 region has 19 residues. The trim removed 4 bases at V and 6 bases at J, leaving 20 bases unmatched. This specimen was CD4+ or CD8+ T cells sorted from blood, taken in a trial of the OX40 agonist ivuxolimab. The chain combines TRBV15 with TRBJ1-5; TRBD1 matches at 8 bases. The clonotype was recovered from an adult with an advanced solid tumor such as melanoma, head and neck, liver or kidney cancer. The CDR3 nucleotides read TGTGCCACCAGCATCCTCCCGAGACAGGGGAAATATCGTGGTCAGCCCCAGCATTTT. Its translation is CATSILPRQGKYRGQPQHF.